This T cell receptor beta chain derives from a study of blood T cell repertoires in COVID-19. Libraries were prepared by immunoSEQ multiplex PCR; TCRdb keeps only in-frame clonotypes and omits some of them. The table records hundreds of thousands of clones, 75% to 90% of them present only once. The CDR3 is 12 residues long. Trimming removed 4 bases from V and 6 bases from J, with 7 bases in between. Germline V lookup: CDR1 SGHRS, CDR2 YFSETQ. J is TRBJ2-2 and V is TRBV5-1, with D perhaps matching TRBD2 (6 bases). The sample comprised peripheral blood. This TCR was recovered from a man aged 18 to 29 with active or convalescent COVID-19. This CDR3 is CASSRDSGELFF. CDR3 bases: TGCGCCAGCAGCAGGGACTCCGGGGAGCTGTTTTTT.